The 16 T cell receptor beta chains below were found in one sample sequenced in a study of shared clonotypes between healthy human individuals. Measured with immunoSEQ multiplex PCR; TCRdb has only the in-frame clones, and not every one. Among about 730,000 clones, 72% were seen once, and the ten largest hold less than 2%. Sequencing input: memory CD4+ T cells sorted from blood. Documented subset: CD45RA-negative fraction. Every receptor here comes from a woman in her 30s in good health.

This clone was detected only a few times. The genes are TRBV5-1 and TRBJ2-2, with D uncertain. The germline V gene encodes CDR1 SGHRS and CDR2 YFSETQ. V lost 3 bases and J lost 0, with 15 bases in between. CDR3 length: 17 amino acids. The CDR3 spells CASSSRTLETNTGELFF. The CDR3 nucleotides read TGCGCCAGCAGCTCCAGGACCCTCGAGACGAACACCGGGGAGCTGTTTTTT.

This clone was seen more than once but under ten times. V gene TRBV28 combines with J gene TRBJ2-7, with 7 positions matching TRBD1. Trimming at V came to 8 bases and at J to 1 base, leaving 17 bases not matched to a gene. The CDR3 contains 17 residues. Germline V gene lookup returns CDR1 MDHEN and CDR2 SYDVKM. CDR3 loop: CASWANFGRDSSYEQYF. CDR3 in DNA: TGTGCCAGCTGGGCTAACTTCGGCCGGGACAGTTCCTACGAGCAGTACTTC.

There are a few counts of this clone. V is TRBV7-2 and J is TRBJ2-1; 11 nucleotides match TRBD2. CDR3 length: 17 amino acids. Germline loops: CDR1 SGHTA, CDR2 FQGNSA. The ends lost 0 bases at V and 7 bases at J; junction bases unmatched: 8. DNA of the CDR3: TGTGCCAGCAGCTTAGCGCTAGTAGCGGGAGGGGGAAATGAGCAGTTCTTC. Protein: CASSLALVAGGGNEQFF.

CDR3 nucleotides: TGTGCCAGTAGTGGGGACAGGGGACGAGAGACCCAGTACTTC. The encoded protein is CASSGDRGRETQYF. This sequence joins TRBV19 and TRBJ2-5; 10 bases line up with TRBD1. The germline V gene has CDR1 LNHDA and CDR2 SQIVND (reference sequence). The V gene end was trimmed by 5 bases and the J gene end by 4 bases; junction bases not matched to a gene: 4. This CDR3 spans 14 amino acids.

The J gene is TRBJ2-3, the V gene TRBV19, with D unresolved. This CDR3 has 14 residues. The V gene's germline CDR1 is LNHDA and CDR2 SQIVND (reference sequence). Trimming left V 3 bases short and J 2 bases short, with 9 bases between. The CDR3 region has the DNA TGTGCCAGTAGTATCGGGCCCAACACAGATACGCAGTATTTT. This gives the protein CASSIGPNTDTQYF. The variable domain in full, with the rest retrieved from reference TRBV19 and TRBJ2-3, is DGGITQSPKYLFRKEGQNVTLSCEQNLNHDAMYWYRQDPGQGLRLIYYSQIVNDFQKGDIAEGYSVSREKKESFPLTVTSAQKNPTAFYLCASSIGPNTDTQYFGPGTRLTVL.

This chain links TRBV6-6 with TRBJ1-5; perhaps TRBD1 as D (6 bases). From germline, CDR1 is MNHNY and CDR2 SVGAGI (reference sequence). The V gene lost 8 bases and the J gene lost 7 bases, with 15 bases spanning the gap. CDR3 length: 13 amino acids. The CDR3 region has the DNA TGTGCCAGCGATCACAGGGCGGGACAGCCCCAGCATTTT. Encoded protein: CASDHRAGQPQHF.

The chain links TRBV7-9 to TRBJ1-5; perhaps TRBD1 as D (6 bases). Germline V CDR1 and CDR2: SEHNR, FQNEAQ (reference sequence). The CDR3 runs to 12 residues. The CDR3, as DNA: TGTGTCAGAAGTTGGGAATCCAGGGGCCAGCATTTT. It specifies CVRSWESRGQHF. The full variable domain, completed using reference TRBV7-9 and TRBJ1-5, is DTGVSQNPRHKITKRGQNVTFRCDPISEHNRLYWYRQTLGQGPEFLTYFQNEAQLEKSRLLSDRFSAERPKGSFSTLEIQRTEQGDSAMYLCVRSWESRGQHFGDGTRLSIL.

This chain uses TRBV7-9 with TRBJ2-2, with D possibly TRBD2 on 5 matching bases. Germline V gene lookup returns CDR1 SEHNR and CDR2 FQNEAQ (reference sequence). This CDR3 has 16 residues. Trimming cost V 5 bases and J 0 bases, with 13 bases left between them. CDR3 amino acids: CASSTRDYSNTGELFF. DNA for the CDR3: TGTGCCAGCAGCACCCGGGATTACTCGAACACCGGGGAGCTGTTTTTT.

This chain connects TRBV6-6 to TRBJ1-5, with 9 bases matching TRBD1. J gave up 6 bases and V 4 bases, and 4 bases lay outside the gene matches. CDR1 MNHNY and CDR2 SVGAGI come from the germline V gene (reference sequence). The CDR3 consists of 14 residues. This CDR3 is CASSSGQGSQPQHF. The DNA of the CDR3 is TGTGCCAGCAGTTCGGGACAGGGAAGTCAGCCCCAGCATTTT.

In its sample, this clone was seen a few times. The V gene is TRBV27, the J gene TRBJ2-2; unclear D gene. The CDR3 contains 15 residues. Germline V lookup: CDR1 MNHEY, CDR2 SMNVEV (reference sequence). V was shortened by 3 bases and J by 1 base, with 9 bases between the two germline ends. The CDR3 loop is CASSLVSRNTGELFF. The CDR3 DNA is TGTGCCAGCAGTTTGGTGTCGCGGAACACCGGGGAGCTGTTTTTT.

This chain connects TRBV19 to TRBJ2-5; 7 bases agree with TRBD2. In germline, CDR1 is LNHDA, CDR2 SQIVND (reference sequence). The CDR3 contains 15 residues. Trimming at V came to 1 base and at J to 5 bases, leaving 7 bases not matched to a gene. CDR3 coding DNA: TGTGCCAGTAGTATAGCGGGAGGAGTGGGGGAGACCCAGTACTTC. This encodes CASSIAGGVGETQYF.

V and J are TRBV7-2 and TRBJ2-7; possibly TRBD2 for D (7 bases). The CDR3 extends over 16 amino acids. Trimming left V 1 base short and J 0 bases short, with 13 bases between. Germline CDR1 and CDR2: SGHTA and FQGNSA. DNA of the CDR3: TGTGCCAGCAGCTTAGGAGGGCGGGGGCACTCCTACGAGCAGTACTTC. Translating it yields CASSLGGRGHSYEQYF.

This chain connects TRBV6-1 to TRBJ2-7; 8 nucleotides match TRBD2. The CDR3 spans 15 residues. V lost 0 bases, J lost 6 bases, and 7 bases stayed unmatched. Germline assignment: CDR1 MNHNS and CDR2 SASEGT. The CDR3 nucleotides read TGTGCCAGCAGTGAAGCTGTTAGCGGGAAGGGCGAGCAGTACTTC. This sequence encodes CASSEAVSGKGEQYF.

This clone showed up just once. V is TRBV19 and J is TRBJ2-7; no clear D. The ends were cut back, 0 bases at V and 2 bases at J, with 8 bases in the middle. The CDR3 is made up of 14 amino acids. CDR1 LNHDA and CDR2 SQIVND come from the germline V gene (reference sequence). CDR3 residues: CASSIDITAYEQYF. The CDR3 DNA follows: TGTGCCAGTAGTATAGATATAACAGCCTACGAGCAGTACTTC.

This chain connects TRBV19 to TRBJ2-1; 14 bases are shared with TRBD2. In germline, CDR1 is LNHDA, CDR2 SQIVND (reference sequence). Losses at the gene ends were 4 bases for V and 8 bases for J; bases not matched to a gene: 7. The CDR3 runs 16 residues. The CDR3, as DNA: TGTGCCAGTAGTAGCTCCTCGGGACTAGCGGGAGATGAGCAGTTCTTC. Protein sequence: CASSSSSGLAGDEQFF.

This clone was recorded once. The chain is built from TRBV29-1 and TRBJ1-1; D is unresolved. Germline CDR1 is SQVTM and CDR2 is ANQGSEA. The CDR3 length is 14 residues. Deletions cut 6 bases from V and 1 base from J, with 15 bases between. The CDR3 DNA reads TGCAGCGTCCTGGGGTATTCAAGGAACACTGAAGCTTTCTTT. Its translation: CSVLGYSRNTEAFF.